Each of the 26 T cell receptor beta chains below was sequenced from the same sample in a study of blood T cell repertoires in COVID-19. The data were produced by immunoSEQ multiplex PCR, yet TCRdb's version contains in-frame clones alone and is incomplete. The sample comprises a few hundred thousand clones, approximately 86% of which are singletons, and 5.5% to 9% rests with the top ten. Sequenced material: peripheral blood. The receptors shown here come from a woman between 65 and 79 years old with active or convalescent COVID-19.

This chain joins TRBV11-2 and TRBJ1-2, with TRBD1 identical over 11 bases. Per the germline V gene, CDR1 is SGHAT and CDR2 is FQNNGV. The CDR3 totals 12 residues. V shed 7 bases and J 12 bases; nucleotides not matched to a gene: 7. The CDR3 nucleotides read TGTGCCAGCACCCGGGACAGGGGGGCCAACACCTTC. This sequence encodes CASTRDRGANTF.

Notes on this clone: One end of the junction varies from germline; a read error may be responsible. The identical CDR3 is also encoded by other nucleotide sequences in the sample. The chain couples TRBV11-3 to TRBJ2-1; 12 bases map to TRBD2. Germline V CDR1 and CDR2: SGHNT, YENEEA. This CDR3 is 15 amino acids long. The CDR3 nucleotides read TGTGCCAGCAGTTTAGGGACTAGCGGGTACAATGAGCAGTTCTTC. This sequence encodes CASSLGTSGYNEQFF. Combining the CDR3 with reference TRBV11-3 and TRBJ2-1 gives the whole variable domain EAGVVQSPRYKIIEKKQPVAFWCNPISGHNTLYWYLQNLGQGPELLIRYENEEAVDDSQLPKDRFSAERLKGVDSTLKIQPAELGDSAVYLCASSLGTSGYNEQFFGPGTRLTVL.

DNA for the CDR3: TGTGCCAGTAATTACCCCGGACAGGGCGCTGGCTACACCTTC. Translated, it gives CASNYPGQGAGYTF. This chain uses TRBV19 with TRBJ1-2, with 8 positions matching TRBD1. Losses at the gene ends were 7 bases for V and 7 bases for J; bases not matched to a gene: 11. The germline gives CDR1 LNHDA, CDR2 SQIVND (reference sequence). There are 14 residues in the CDR3.

The chain couples TRBV19 to TRBJ1-2; 9 nucleotides agree with TRBD1. CDR1 and CDR2 (germline): LNHDA, SQIVND (reference sequence). The V and J ends lost 4 bases and 3 bases, in that order; junction bases with no gene match: 3. This CDR3 contains 14 residues. CDR3 bases: TGTGCCAGTAGTACCCGGGACAGGGACTATGGCTACACCTTC. Encoded protein: CASSTRDRDYGYTF.

The chain carries TRBV6-5 and TRBJ2-2; D remains ambiguous. V lost 7 bases and J lost 0, with 9 bases in between. This CDR3 is built from 14 residues. Germline values: CDR1 MNHEY, CDR2 SVGAGI. CDR3: CASNLGPNTGELFF. For the CDR3, the DNA is TGTGCCAGCAACCTGGGCCCGAACACCGGGGAGCTGTTTTTT.

The gene calls are TRBV6-2 or TRBV6-3 and TRBJ1-1; possibly TRBD1 for D (6 bases). Trimming removed 2 bases at V and 2 bases at J, with 15 bases between. Per germline, CDR1 MNHEY and CDR2 SVGEGT. This CDR3 comprises 16 residues. CDR3 loop: CASSYDNRRGNTEAFF. The CDR3 nucleotides are TGTGCCAGCAGTTACGACAACCGCAGGGGCAACACTGAAGCTTTCTTT.

The V and J genes are TRBV11-3 and TRBJ2-3; D may be TRBD1 (6 bases). V lost 1 base, J lost 2 bases, and 13 bases lay in between. The CDR3 spans 16 residues. The V gene's germline CDR1 is SGHNT and CDR2 YENEEA. This chain's CDR3 is CASSLGPGADTDTQYF. DNA of the CDR3: TGTGCCAGCAGCTTAGGGCCAGGGGCCGACACAGATACGCAGTATTTT.

The chain uses TRBV11-2 and TRBJ1-2; D is perhaps TRBD1 (6 bases). V was cut by 6 bases and J by 8 bases, with 16 bases left in between. Germline CDR1 is SGHAT and CDR2 is FQNNGV. This CDR3 has 13 amino acids. This CDR3 is CASSWTASPGYTF. The DNA for the CDR3 is TGTGCCAGCAGTTGGACAGCCTCGCCAGGCTACACCTTC.

This clone was observed a few times. The rearrangement joins TRBV10-2 to TRBJ1-2; no firm D call. Trimming removed 3 bases from V and 0 bases from J, with 5 bases in between. The CDR3 is made up of 13 amino acids. Germline V gene data show CDR1 as WSHSY and CDR2 as SAAADI. In DNA form, the CDR3 reads TGCGCCAGCAGTGAAACAGCTAACTATGGCTACACCTTC. Translation: CASSETANYGYTF.

This clone has only a few counts. The gene calls are TRBV27 and TRBJ2-7, with D maybe TRBD1 (5 bases). CDR3 length: 15 amino acids. V gave up 3 bases and J gave up 1 base, with 13 bases separating them. Germline loops: CDR1 MNHEY, CDR2 SMNVEV (reference sequence). CDR3 nucleotides: TGTGCCAGCAGTTTCCAAAGGGGTGGGTCCTACGAGCAGTACTTC. This gives the protein CASSFQRGGSYEQYF.

V gene TRBV10-1 combines with J gene TRBJ2-3; TRBD2 matches at 8 bases. Trimming removed 6 bases from V and 14 bases from J; junction bases left unmatched: 13. Germline CDR1 is WNHNN and CDR2 is SYGVQD (reference sequence). The CDR3 length is 13 residues. CDR3 sequence reads: CASSWGSGGAPYF. The CDR3 DNA reads TGCGCCAGCAGCTGGGGCTCCGGGGGGGCACCGTATTTT.

This chain links TRBV19 with TRBJ2-6; D perhaps matches TRBD2 (6 bases). In germline, CDR1 is LNHDA, CDR2 SQIVND (reference sequence). V gave up 4 bases and J gave up 13 bases, with 26 bases separating them. The CDR3 totals 17 residues. The CDR3 is CASSNQAVGASGGVLTF. CDR3 sequence (DNA): TGTGCCAGTAGTAACCAGGCAGTAGGGGCATCAGGAGGGGTCCTGACTTTC.

The table lists this clone with a count of one. V is TRBV23-1 and J is TRBJ2-2; no clear D gene. TRBV23-1 carries the ORF label, with uncertain function. The CDR3 is 13 residues long. With 1 base removed from V and 8 bases from J, the gap between germline ends came to 8 bases. The CDR3 reads CASSQFLVGELFF. As DNA, the CDR3 is TGCGCCAGCAGTCAATTCTTAGTAGGGGAGCTGTTTTTT.

The CDR3 region is CASSPLAGRNTGELFF. CDR3 DNA: TGTGCCAGCTCACCTCTTGCGGGACGGAACACCGGGGAGCTGTTTTTT. The V gene is TRBV18, the J gene TRBJ2-2; possible D gene TRBD2, 6 bases. V gave up 3 bases and J gave up 1 base, with 12 bases separating them. The CDR3 extends over 16 amino acids. Germline CDR1 is KGHSH and CDR2 is LQKENI.

The table lists this clone with a count of one. The V and J genes are TRBV13 and TRBJ2-1, with TRBD2 matching over 9 bases. The CDR3 loop spans 15 amino acids. CDR1 is PRHDT and CDR2 is FYEKMQ in the germline V gene (reference sequence). V gave up 5 bases and J gave up 5 bases; unmatched junction bases: 7. CDR3 in amino acids: CASSPPTSGDNEQFF. As DNA, the CDR3 is TGTGCCAGCAGCCCTCCGACTAGCGGAGACAATGAGCAGTTCTTC.

V usage is TRBV7-2 and J usage is TRBJ1-4; 8 bases align to TRBD1. V lost 1 base to trimming and J lost 5 bases; unmatched junction nucleotides: 6. The CDR3 is 16 amino acids. CDR1 and CDR2 (germline): SGHTA, FQGNSA. In nucleotides, the CDR3 is TGTGCCAGCAGCTTAGGAGGCTACAGGGGGAATGAAAAACTGTTTTTT. Translation gives CASSLGGYRGNEKLFF.

This clone was recorded once. The J gene is TRBJ1-2, the V gene TRBV5-6; a possible D gene is TRBD1 (5 bases). The V gene's germline CDR1 is SGHDT and CDR2 YYEEEE. This CDR3 has 16 residues. The V end was cut by 4 bases, the J end by 0 bases, with 16 bases between. The CDR3 DNA is TGTGCCAGCAGCCAACGGCCGGGACTGACTAACTATGGCTACACCTTC. Translated: CASSQRPGLTNYGYTF. Complete variable domain (other parts from reference TRBV5-6 and TRBJ1-2): DAGVTQSPTHLIKTRGQQVTLRCSPKSGHDTVSWYQQALGQGPQFIFQYYEEEERQRGNFPDRFSGHQFPNYSSELNVNALLLGDSALYLCASSQRPGLTNYGYTFGSGTRLTVV.

V gene TRBV10-3 combines with J gene TRBJ1-5; D uncertain. CDR1 is ENHRY, CDR2 SYGVKD, per germline. Trimming removed 7 bases at V and 7 bases at J, with 11 bases between. CDR3 length: 12 amino acids. CDR3 sequence: CAIKNGEQPQHF. As DNA, the CDR3 is TGTGCCATCAAGAACGGGGAGCAGCCCCAGCATTTT.

The CDR3 sequence: CASSNGGGTYEQYF. CDR3 DNA: TGTGCCAGTAGTAACGGGGGTGGGACCTACGAGCAGTACTTC. The chain links TRBV19 to TRBJ2-7; perhaps TRBD2 as D (6 bases). Trimming removed 4 bases from V and 2 bases from J, with 12 bases in between. The CDR3 is made up of 14 amino acids. CDR1 LNHDA and CDR2 SQIVND come from the germline V gene (reference sequence).

The chain combines TRBV5-1 with TRBJ2-3, with 7 bases identical to TRBD2. Germline V gene lookup returns CDR1 SGHRS and CDR2 YFSETQ. The CDR3 spans 15 residues. J gave up 0 bases and V 3 bases, and 4 bases lay outside the gene matches. CDR3 protein: CASSSTSFSTDTQYF. The CDR3 nucleotides are TGCGCCAGCAGCTCGACTAGCTTTAGCACAGATACGCAGTATTTT.

The rearrangement uses TRBV29-1 and TRBJ2-3, with 7 bases aligning to TRBD1. The germline gives CDR1 SQVTM, CDR2 ANQGSEA. This CDR3 has 14 residues. CDR3 protein: CSLQPGQRMDTQYF. The CDR3 bases are TGCAGTCTCCAGCCGGGACAGAGGATGGATACGCAGTATTTT.

The chain employs TRBV19 and TRBJ1-6; the D is unclear. Germline V gives CDR1 LNHDA, CDR2 SQIVND (reference sequence). This CDR3 is 12 amino acids long. V lost 5 bases, J lost 9 bases, and 8 bases lay in between. CDR3 bases: TGTGCCAGTAGTCCCCCGAGTTCACCCCTCCACTTT. This sequence encodes CASSPPSSPLHF. The variable domain in full, with the rest retrieved from reference TRBV19 and TRBJ1-6, is DGGITQSPKYLFRKEGQNVTLSCEQNLNHDAMYWYRQDPGQGLRLIYYSQIVNDFQKGDIAEGYSVSREKKESFPLTVTSAQKNPTAFYLCASSPPSSPLHFGNGTRLTVT.

The rearrangement joins TRBV5-1 to TRBJ2-3; 10 positions match TRBD1. Germline CDR1 and CDR2: SGHRS and YFSETQ. The CDR3 extends over 14 amino acids. The V and J ends lost 1 base and 6 bases, in that order; junction bases with no gene match: 2. CDR3 DNA sequence: TGCGCCAGCAGCTTGAGGGACAGGGGTGATACGCAGTATTTT. It translates to CASSLRDRGDTQYF.

This sequence joins TRBV7-6 and TRBJ2-1; unclear D gene. Looked up from germline, CDR1 is SGHVS and CDR2 is FNYEAQ. The CDR3 has 13 amino acids. The V end lost 0 bases, the J end lost 2 bases, and 2 bases lay between the germline ends. CDR3 protein: CASSLATYNEQFF. The DNA for the CDR3 is TGTGCCAGCAGCTTAGCTACCTACAATGAGCAGTTCTTC.

This CDR3 is CSAGRGTGNEKLFF. CDR3 sequence (DNA): TGCAGCGCAGGACGTGGGACAGGGAATGAAAAACTGTTTTTT. The J gene is TRBJ1-4, the V gene TRBV29-1; the match to TRBD1 covers 9 bases. The CDR3 is 14 residues long. V shed 7 bases, J shed 5 bases, and the junction held 8 bases outside the gene matches. CDR1 and CDR2 from the germline V gene are SQVTM and ANQGSEA.

The CDR3 sequence is CASSFGSQFQTLHF. The CDR3 nucleotides are TGTGCCAGCAGCTTCGGGTCCCAGTTTCAAACCCTCCACTTT. The chain joins TRBV7-9 to TRBJ1-6; D is ambiguous. V was cut by 3 bases and J by 14 bases, with 17 bases left in between. Germline assignment: CDR1 SEHNR and CDR2 FQNEAQ (reference sequence). This CDR3 has 14 residues.